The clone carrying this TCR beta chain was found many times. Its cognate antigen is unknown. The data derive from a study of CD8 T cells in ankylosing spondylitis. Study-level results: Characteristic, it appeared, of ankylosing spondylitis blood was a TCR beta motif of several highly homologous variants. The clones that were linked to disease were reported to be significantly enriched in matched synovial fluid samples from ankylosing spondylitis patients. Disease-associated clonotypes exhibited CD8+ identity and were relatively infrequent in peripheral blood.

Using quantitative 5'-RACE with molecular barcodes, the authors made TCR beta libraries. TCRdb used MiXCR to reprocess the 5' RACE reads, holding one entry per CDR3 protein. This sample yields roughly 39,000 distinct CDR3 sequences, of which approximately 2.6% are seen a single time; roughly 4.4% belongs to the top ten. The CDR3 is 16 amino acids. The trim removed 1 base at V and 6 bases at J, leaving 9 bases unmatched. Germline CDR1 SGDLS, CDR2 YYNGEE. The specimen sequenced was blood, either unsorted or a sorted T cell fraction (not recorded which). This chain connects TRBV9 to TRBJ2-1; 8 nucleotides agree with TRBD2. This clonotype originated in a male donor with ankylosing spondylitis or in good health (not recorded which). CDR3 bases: TGTGCCAGCAGCGTAAAAGAGGCTAGCGGGCGCAATGAGCAGTTCTTC. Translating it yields CASSVKEASGRNEQFF.